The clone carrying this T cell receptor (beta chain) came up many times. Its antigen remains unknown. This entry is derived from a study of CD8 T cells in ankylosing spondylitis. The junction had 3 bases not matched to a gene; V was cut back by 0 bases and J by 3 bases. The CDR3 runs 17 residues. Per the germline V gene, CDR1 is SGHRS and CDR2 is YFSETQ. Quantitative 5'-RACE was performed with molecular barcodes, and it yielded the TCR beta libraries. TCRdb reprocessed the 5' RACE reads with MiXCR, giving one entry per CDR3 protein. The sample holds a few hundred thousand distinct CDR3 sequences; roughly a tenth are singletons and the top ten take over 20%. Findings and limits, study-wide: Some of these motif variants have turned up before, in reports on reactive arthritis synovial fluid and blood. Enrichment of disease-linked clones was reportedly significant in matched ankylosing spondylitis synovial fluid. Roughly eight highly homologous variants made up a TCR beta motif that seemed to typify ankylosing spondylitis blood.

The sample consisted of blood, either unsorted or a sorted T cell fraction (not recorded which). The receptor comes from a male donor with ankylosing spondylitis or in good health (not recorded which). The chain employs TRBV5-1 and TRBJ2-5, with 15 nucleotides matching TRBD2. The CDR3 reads CASSLGTSGGVEETQYF. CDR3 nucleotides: TGCGCCAGCAGCTTGGGGACTAGCGGGGGGGTCGAAGAGACCCAGTACTTC.